The rows below give T cell receptor beta chains drawn from one sample of a study of blood T cell repertoires in COVID-19. Sequencing used immunoSEQ multiplex PCR; TCRdb keeps in-frame clones, though not all of them. The sample consists of about 230,000 clones, around 80% of them appearing once. Sequenced: peripheral blood. Receptors were obtained from a woman aged 40 to 50 who had recovered from COVID-19. The CDR3 runs from the conserved cysteine through the conserved F or W. A D gene is named only where the DNA matches it firmly. Some rows mark clone size as missing; the rest say once, few, many or name a class of expanded clone.

cdr3_aa cdr3_nt j_call d_call clone_size v_call
CASSPGPSPPVEQFF TGTGCCAGCAGTCCTGGGCCCTCTCCCCCCGTTGAGCAGTTCTTC TRBJ2-1 . once TRBV6-5
CASRGLRNSGANVLTF TGTGCCAGTAGGGGCCTCAGAAACTCTGGGGCCAACGTCCTGACTTTC TRBJ2-6 . . TRBV19
CASSVDGTSGGREQYF TGTGCCAGCAGCGTAGATGGGACTAGCGGGGGTAGGGAGCAGTACTTC TRBJ2-7 TRBD2 . TRBV9
CASSLALQPQHF TGTGCCAGCAGTTTAGCGCTACAGCCCCAGCATTTT TRBJ1-5 . . TRBV12-3/TRBV12-4
CASSYPGHTYEQYF TGTGCCAGCAGCTACCCGGGACACACCTACGAGCAGTACTTC TRBJ2-7 . . TRBV11-3
CASSPDRGLRDTIYF TGTGCCAGCAGTCCGGACAGGGGGCTTCGGGACACCATATATTTT TRBJ1-3 TRBD1 . TRBV3-1/TRBV3-2
CASSKDRGGQPQHF TGTGCCAGCAGCAAGGACAGGGGAGGGCAGCCCCAGCATTTT TRBJ1-5 TRBD1 few TRBV7-3
CASSSDGTNNQPQHF TGCGCCAGCAGCTCCGACGGGACAAATAATCAGCCCCAGCATTTT TRBJ1-5 . . TRBV5-1
CASSQTGTGHYEQYF TGTGCCAGCAGCCAAACCGGGACAGGACACTACGAGCAGTACTTC TRBJ2-7 TRBD1 . TRBV3-1/TRBV3-2
CAWITGARTDTQYF TGTGCCTGGATCACAGGGGCGCGCACAGATACGCAGTATTTT TRBJ2-3 TRBD1 . TRBV30
CASSLAGAFYEQYF TGCGCCAGCAGCTTGGCCGGAGCCTTCTACGAGCAGTACTTC TRBJ2-7 . . TRBV5-1
CASSDRDREYNEQFF TGTGCCAGCAGCGACCGGGACAGGGAATACAATGAGCAGTTCTTC TRBJ2-1 TRBD1 . TRBV9
CASSSYLTGGREKLFF TGTGCCAGCAGCTCGTACCTTACAGGGGGCCGGGAAAAACTGTTTTTT TRBJ1-4 TRBD1 once TRBV7-9
CATKGQGDSPLHF TGTGCCACCAAGGGACAGGGTGATTCACCCCTCCACTTT TRBJ1-6 TRBD1 . TRBV24-1
CASSDKTGHTGELFF TGCGCCAGCTCGGACAAGACCGGTCACACCGGGGAGCTGTTTTTT TRBJ2-2 . . TRBV5-1
CASRTGNNEKLFF TGTGCCAGCAGGACAGGGAATAATGAAAAACTGTTTTTT TRBJ1-4 TRBD1 . TRBV7-2